This is a list of T cell receptor beta chains from one sample in a study of T cells in Graves' hyperthyroidism and ophthalmopathy. TCRdb re-analysed the multiplex PCR reads in MiXCR, keeping a single row per CDR3 protein. The sample lists some 600,000 distinct CDR3 sequences, 14% occurring once. Sequencing was done on a sample of blood. The receptors originated from a young woman with Graves' hyperthyroidism that later progressed to Graves' ophthalmopathy. The CDR3 runs from the conserved cysteine through the conserved F or W. The D gene is left open where the match is weak. Clone sizes are given selectively: once, few, many, or a class where the clone is expanded.

j_call: TRBJ2-1
d_call: NA
v_call: TRBV6-4
clone_size: few
cdr3_aa: CASSDGGNYNEQFF
cdr3_nt: TGTGCCAGCAGTGATGGTGGGAACTACAATGAGCAGTTCTTC

j_call: TRBJ2-7
d_call: TRBD1
v_call: TRBV11-3
clone_size: many
cdr3_aa: CASSYARGLYEQYF
cdr3_nt: TGTGCCAGCAGCTACGCCAGGGGGCTGTACGAGCAGTACTTC

j_call: TRBJ2-1
d_call: TRBD2
v_call: TRBV24-1
clone_size: few
cdr3_aa: CATSGGLAVSYNEQFF
cdr3_nt: TGTGCCACCAGTGGCGGACTAGCGGTCTCCTACAATGAGCAGTTCTTC

j_call: TRBJ1-3
d_call: NA
v_call: TRBV7-9
clone_size: many
cdr3_aa: CASSLGGWGDTIYF
cdr3_nt: TGTGCCAGCAGCTTAGGAGGATGGGGGGACACCATATATTTT

j_call: TRBJ1-2
d_call: NA
v_call: TRBV2
clone_size: many
cdr3_aa: CASTSNGARDGYTF
cdr3_nt: TGTGCCAGCACCTCCAATGGGGCGAGAGATGGCTACACCTTC

j_call: TRBJ2-7
d_call: NA
v_call: TRBV28
clone_size: many
cdr3_aa: CASSTPDRAYEQYF
cdr3_nt: TGTGCCAGCAGTACACCGGACAGAGCCTACGAGCAGTACTTC

j_call: TRBJ2-3
d_call: NA
v_call: TRBV9
clone_size: few
cdr3_aa: CASSVAAPSTDTQYF
cdr3_nt: TGTGCCAGCAGCGTAGCAGCGCCGAGCACAGATACGCAGTATTTT

j_call: TRBJ2-6
d_call: TRBD1
v_call: TRBV6-2/TRBV6-3
clone_size: many
cdr3_aa: CASRQGASGANVLTF
cdr3_nt: TGTGCCAGCCGTCAGGGGGCAAGTGGGGCCAACGTCCTGACTTTC

j_call: TRBJ1-2
d_call: NA
v_call: TRBV20-1
clone_size: many
cdr3_aa: CSARFGQPRGYTF
cdr3_nt: TGCAGTGCTAGATTCGGACAGCCTCGGGGCTACACCTTC

j_call: TRBJ1-1
d_call: NA
v_call: TRBV12-3/TRBV12-4
clone_size: many
cdr3_aa: CASSFSSNTEAFF
cdr3_nt: TGTGCCAGCAGCTTCAGCTCGAACACTGAAGCTTTCTTT

j_call: TRBJ2-5
d_call: NA
v_call: TRBV12-3/TRBV12-4
clone_size: few
cdr3_aa: CAGSPGKGPQETQYF
cdr3_nt: TGTGCCGGCAGTCCGGGAAAGGGGCCCCAAGAGACCCAGTACTTC

j_call: TRBJ2-3
d_call: NA
v_call: TRBV7-6
clone_size: many
cdr3_aa: CASSLGNGGGTDTQYF
cdr3_nt: TGTGCCAGCAGCTTAGGAAATGGGGGCGGCACAGATACGCAGTATTTT

j_call: TRBJ2-7
d_call: TRBD2
v_call: TRBV18
clone_size: many
cdr3_aa: CASSPGEGSYEQYF
cdr3_nt: TGTGCCAGCTCACCGGGGGAGGGATCCTACGAGCAGTACTTC

j_call: TRBJ1-1
d_call: NA
v_call: TRBV10-3
clone_size: many
cdr3_aa: CAISGEGNTEAFF
cdr3_nt: TGTGCCATCAGTGGGGAGGGAAACACTGAAGCTTTCTTT

j_call: TRBJ2-1
d_call: TRBD2
v_call: TRBV10-2
clone_size: NA
cdr3_aa: CASSEPRTSGGSYNEQFF
cdr3_nt: TGCGCCAGCAGTGAGCCACGGACTAGCGGGGGGTCGTACAATGAGCAGTTCTTC

j_call: TRBJ1-6
d_call: NA
v_call: TRBV10-3
clone_size: many
cdr3_aa: CAIRTVNSPLHF
cdr3_nt: TGTGCCATCAGGACGGTTAATTCACCCCTCCACTTT

j_call: TRBJ2-5
d_call: NA
v_call: TRBV12-3/TRBV12-4
clone_size: many
cdr3_aa: CASSEPGSQETQYF
cdr3_nt: TGTGCCAGCAGTGAGCCGGGGTCCCAAGAGACCCAGTACTTC

j_call: TRBJ1-5
d_call: NA
v_call: TRBV2
clone_size: many
cdr3_aa: CASSEYQAGNQPQHF
cdr3_nt: TGTGCCAGCAGTGAATACCAGGCTGGGAATCAGCCCCAGCATTTT

j_call: TRBJ2-1
d_call: NA
v_call: TRBV7-2
clone_size: many
cdr3_aa: CASSPQTDPGPYNEQFF
cdr3_nt: TGTGCCAGCAGCCCCCAGACAGATCCAGGCCCCTACAATGAGCAGTTCTTC

j_call: TRBJ1-6
d_call: TRBD1
v_call: TRBV6-1
clone_size: NA
cdr3_aa: CASRIGQGQYNSPLHF
cdr3_nt: TGTGCCAGCAGGATAGGACAGGGGCAATATAATTCACCCCTCCACTTT

j_call: TRBJ1-3
d_call: NA
v_call: TRBV4-3
clone_size: many
cdr3_aa: CASSQMLDSSGNTIYF
cdr3_nt: TGCGCCAGCAGCCAAATGCTTGACAGCTCTGGAAACACCATATATTTT

j_call: TRBJ2-2
d_call: TRBD2
v_call: TRBV5-1
clone_size: NA
cdr3_aa: CASSLATSGVTGELFF
cdr3_nt: TGCGCCAGCAGCTTGGCGACTAGCGGGGTCACCGGGGAGCTGTTTTTT

j_call: TRBJ2-5
d_call: NA
v_call: TRBV18
clone_size: many
cdr3_aa: CASSSPPGVGETQYF
cdr3_nt: TGTGCCAGCTCCTCGCCTCCGGGAGTCGGTGAGACCCAGTACTTC

j_call: TRBJ2-5
d_call: NA
v_call: TRBV12-3/TRBV12-4
clone_size: many
cdr3_aa: CASSPWGPDRETQYF
cdr3_nt: TGTGCCAGCAGTCCCTGGGGGCCTGACAGGGAGACCCAGTACTTC

j_call: TRBJ1-2
d_call: NA
v_call: TRBV4-1
clone_size: NA
cdr3_aa: CASSQNLWGGGYTF
cdr3_nt: TGCGCCAGCAGCCAGAATTTGTGGGGGGGGGGCTACACCTTC

j_call: TRBJ1-1
d_call: NA
v_call: TRBV19
clone_size: many
cdr3_aa: CASSMSLTTEAFF
cdr3_nt: TGTGCCAGTAGTATGTCCCTCACCACTGAAGCTTTCTTT

j_call: TRBJ1-1
d_call: TRBD1
v_call: TRBV5-1
clone_size: NA
cdr3_aa: CASSLGRDRMNTEAFF
cdr3_nt: TGCGCCAGCAGCTTGGGAAGGGACAGAATGAACACTGAAGCTTTCTTT

j_call: TRBJ1-5
d_call: NA
v_call: TRBV30
clone_size: many
cdr3_aa: CAWSGAWNQPQHF
cdr3_nt: TGTGCCTGGAGCGGCGCGTGGAATCAGCCCCAGCATTTT

j_call: TRBJ2-1
d_call: TRBD2
v_call: TRBV27
clone_size: few
cdr3_aa: CASSQIGLALPQFF
cdr3_nt: TGTGCCAGCAGCCAGATCGGACTAGCCCTTCCCCAGTTCTTC

j_call: TRBJ2-7
d_call: NA
v_call: TRBV19
clone_size: NA
cdr3_aa: CASSIDPAYEQYF
cdr3_nt: TGTGCCAGTAGTATAGATCCAGCCTACGAGCAGTACTTC

j_call: TRBJ2-1
d_call: TRBD2
v_call: TRBV6-2/TRBV6-3
clone_size: many
cdr3_aa: CASSSHQREISYNEQFF
cdr3_nt: TGTGCCAGCAGTTCCCATCAGCGGGAGATCTCCTACAATGAGCAGTTCTTC

j_call: TRBJ2-1
d_call: TRBD2
v_call: TRBV18
clone_size: NA
cdr3_aa: CASSRPTSGEYNEQFF
cdr3_nt: TGTGCCAGCTCCCGCCCGACTAGCGGAGAGTACAATGAGCAGTTCTTC

j_call: TRBJ2-7
d_call: NA
v_call: TRBV12-3/TRBV12-4
clone_size: many
cdr3_aa: CASSIQGYEQYF
cdr3_nt: TGTGCCAGCAGTATACAGGGCTACGAGCAGTACTTC

j_call: TRBJ1-5
d_call: NA
v_call: TRBV6-1
clone_size: few
cdr3_aa: CASSRGHGNQPQHF
cdr3_nt: TGTGCCAGCAGTCGGGGACACGGGAATCAGCCCCAGCATTTT

j_call: TRBJ2-1
d_call: TRBD2
v_call: TRBV28
clone_size: many
cdr3_aa: CASSLSTSGDRSSYNEQFF
cdr3_nt: TGTGCCAGCAGTTTATCGACTAGCGGGGACCGCAGCTCCTACAATGAGCAGTTCTTC

j_call: TRBJ2-7
d_call: TRBD1
v_call: TRBV6-2/TRBV6-3
clone_size: many
cdr3_aa: CASRGTGRDYEQYF
cdr3_nt: TGTGCCAGCAGGGGGACAGGGCGTGATTACGAGCAGTACTTC

j_call: TRBJ1-1
d_call: NA
v_call: TRBV19
clone_size: many
cdr3_aa: CASSIALNTEAFF
cdr3_nt: TGTGCCAGTAGTATAGCATTAAACACTGAAGCTTTCTTT

j_call: TRBJ2-7
d_call: NA
v_call: TRBV28
clone_size: many
cdr3_aa: CASSSLDTFSYEQYF
cdr3_nt: TGTGCCAGCAGTTCTCTGGACACCTTTTCCTACGAGCAGTACTTC

j_call: TRBJ2-3
d_call: NA
v_call: TRBV28
clone_size: many
cdr3_aa: CASSLGGRGDTQYF
cdr3_nt: TGTGCCAGCAGTTTAGGGGGGAGAGGAGATACGCAGTATTTT

j_call: TRBJ2-5
d_call: TRBD1
v_call: TRBV28
clone_size: many
cdr3_aa: CASSSDREIKYF
cdr3_nt: TGTGCCAGCAGTTCGGACAGGGAAATAAAGTACTTC

j_call: TRBJ1-6
d_call: TRBD1
v_call: TRBV28
clone_size: many
cdr3_aa: CASKTTGEGYNSPLHF
cdr3_nt: TGTGCCAGCAAGACCACAGGGGAAGGATATAATTCACCCCTCCACTTT